This note documents a single T cell receptor (beta chain) sequence. The antigen remains unidentified. TCRdb passed the RT-PCR reads through MiXCR, listing each CDR3 protein once. This table holds hundreds of thousands of distinct CDR3 sequences, 16% found once. V lost 8 bases, J lost 0 bases, and 14 bases lay in between. Germline V CDR1 and CDR2: MNHNS, SASEGT. The CDR3 covers 15 residues. This sample stems from a study of response to subunit inactivated influenza vaccine. Findings and caveats of the study: The authors put forward the suggestion that each seasonal influenza vaccination may bring in only a limited number of new T cells.

The sequencing here drew on CD4+ T cells sorted from PBMCs, taken around 2 years after vaccination. The chain links TRBV6-1 to TRBJ2-1; D tentatively reads TRBD1 or TRBD2 (5 bases each). The receptor was derived from a man between 50 and 75 years old who received an inactivated influenza vaccine. CDR3 DNA: TGTGCCAGCGGGAAGCGGACAAGCTCCTACAATGAGCAGTTCTTC. Translating gives CASGKRTSSYNEQFF.